Presented here are 27 T cell receptor beta chains from one specimen sequenced in a study of tumor-infiltrating lymphocytes in primary liver carcinoma. A constant-region primer primed TCR beta cDNA synthesis from roughly 520 ng of total RNA. The TCR beta library was amplified through three nested multiplex PCR rounds in a modified ARM-PCR procedure. The first two PCR rounds, nine to ten cycles each, used TRBV1-TRBV30 forward primers and a C-beta reverse primer. Each CDR3 protein is one row after TCRdb ran MiXCR on the multiplex PCR reads. The sample contains under 85,000 distinct CDR3 sequences, approximately 70% of which appear only once. Each 20-30 mg portion of unsorted bulk tissue served as the source for co-extraction of RNA and DNA. The sequenced sample was liver tumor tissue from sampling region 1. Subset described: tumor region T1, superior pole. Every receptor here comes from a man aged 40-49 years with primary liver carcinoma and hepatitis B virus infection.

As for this clonotype: The junction departs from germline at one end; a sequencing error may be responsible. This chain uses TRBV20-1 with TRBJ2-4; a possible D gene is TRBD1 (6 bases). The length of the CDR3 is 11 residues. Looked up from germline, CDR1 is DFQATT and CDR2 is SNEGSKA (reference sequence). For the CDR3, the DNA is TGCAGTACTAGAGGGGGAGACATTCAGTACTTC. It encodes CSTRGGDIQYF.

Of note for this clonotype: With a much larger clone just one base away, this may be a read error. CDR3 loop: CASSWGGAEQSF. In DNA, the CDR3 is TGTGCCAGCAGCTGGGGGGGCGCGGAGCAGTCCTTC. V gene TRBV28 combines with J gene TRBJ2-1, with a tentative D call TRBD2 (7 bases). This CDR3 comprises 12 residues. Germline V gene data show CDR1 as MDHEN and CDR2 as SYDVKM.

The CDR3, as DNA: TGTGCCATTTCGGGACAGGCACTCGATGCTTTCTTT. Encoded protein: CAISGQALDAFF. This rearrangement joins TRBV6-1 to TRBJ1-1; 8 bases match TRBD1. The ends lost 10 bases at V and 11 bases at J; junction bases unmatched: 12. The CDR3 consists of 12 residues. Germline V gives CDR1 MNHNS, CDR2 SASEGT.

There are many counts of this clonotype. The V gene is TRBV6-1, the J gene TRBJ2-7, with 10 bases aligning to TRBD2. The CDR3 is 14 residues long. V lost 10 bases to trimming and J lost 6 bases; unmatched junction nucleotides: 12. The germline V gene encodes CDR1 MNHNS and CDR2 SASEGT. CDR3 in amino acids: CATLPGLAAVEQYF. The DNA for the CDR3 is TGTGCCACCCTACCCGGACTAGCGGCCGTCGAGCAGTACTTC.

The chain uses TRBV6-5 and TRBJ1-4; tentatively, D is TRBD1 (6 bases). The CDR3 sequence is 16 residues long. Germline V gives CDR1 MNHEY, CDR2 SVGAGI. With 5 bases removed from V and 7 bases from J, the gap between germline ends came to 20 bases. CDR3 amino acids: CASSDVETGAIEKLFF. In DNA, the CDR3 is TGTGCCAGCAGTGACGTCGAGACAGGAGCCATTGAAAAACTGTTTTTT.

In the case of this clonotype: A clone one base away is much larger, so this may be a read error. V gene TRBV20-1 combines with J gene TRBJ2-1; 9 bases are a match to TRBD1. This CDR3 has 14 amino acids. Germline values: CDR1 DFQATT, CDR2 SNEGSKA (reference sequence). The CDR3 DNA reads as TGCAATGCATGGACAGGGGATGCCGTCAATGAGCAGTTCTTC. Translation: CNAWTGDAVNEQFF.

This clonotype was found many times. CDR3 coding DNA: TGTGCCAGCAGCCCATGGTCAGACAGTACGCAGTATTTT. This codes for CASSPWSDSTQYF. This chain links TRBV16 with TRBJ2-3; the D gene is possibly TRBD1 (5 bases). This CDR3 region has 13 residues. Germline assignment: CDR1 KGHSY and CDR2 FQNENV. V dropped 4 bases and J dropped 8 bases, with 13 bases sitting between them.

Of note for this clonotype: One junction end does not reproduce the germline sequence, and a read error may be involved. The chain joins TRBV30 to TRBJ2-3; 8 bases align to TRBD1. CDR3 size: 15 residues. The germline V gene encodes CDR1 GTSNPN and CDR2 SVGIG (reference sequence). In DNA form, the CDR3 reads TGTGCCTGTAGTGGGACAGGAAGGGACACAGATACGCAGTATTTT. Translation gives CACSGTGRDTDTQYF.

This clonotype was observed a few times. A single base separates this from a much larger clone, so it may be a read error. The V and J genes are TRBV5-6 and TRBJ2-7; 7 bases are a match to TRBD1. This CDR3 comprises 17 residues. The germline gives CDR1 SGHDT, CDR2 YYEEEE. The ends lost 3 bases at V and 3 bases at J; junction bases unmatched: 15. The CDR3 bases are TGTGCCAGCAGCTCGAAGGACAGGACAGTTTCCGTCTACGAGCAGTACTTC. Translation: CASSSKDRTVSVYEQYF. Complete variable domain (other parts from reference TRBV5-6 and TRBJ2-7): DAGVTQSPTHLIKTRGQQVTLRCSPKSGHDTVSWYQQALGQGPQFIFQYYEEEERQRGNFPDRFSGHQFPNYSSELNVNALLLGDSALYLCASSSKDRTVSVYEQYFGPGTRLTVT.

Comments on this clonotype: One end of the junction varies from germline; a read error may be responsible. CDR3 nucleotides: TGCGCCAGCAGCTCTAGCGGGAGTGTGAACACCGGGGAGCTGGTTTTT. The encoded protein is CASSSSGSVNTGELVF. V usage is TRBV5-1 and J usage is TRBJ2-2, with 10 bases matching TRBD2. CDR1 SGHRS and CDR2 YFSETQ come from the germline V gene. The CDR3 is 16 amino acids.

In regard to this clonotype: This CDR3 fails to terminate in the conserved phenylalanine or tryptophan, so it likely reflects a read error. The chain uses TRBV10-1 and TRBJ2-7; tentatively, D is TRBD1 or TRBD2 (5 bases each). V lost 2 bases, J lost 3 bases, and 14 bases lay in between. CDR3 length: 15 amino acids. CDR1 is WNHNN and CDR2 is SYGVQD in the germline V gene (reference sequence). CDR3 in DNA: TGCGCCAGCAGTGAGACCCGGGACGCCGTCTACGAGCAGTACCTC. Amino acids: CASSETRDAVYEQYL.

The chain links TRBV6-6 to TRBJ2-1; D gene unclear. Germline assignment: CDR1 MNHNY and CDR2 SVGAGI (reference sequence). V gave up 7 bases and J gave up 6 bases, with 10 bases separating them. This CDR3 has 12 residues. CDR3 protein: CASILESNEQFF. The CDR3 DNA reads as TGTGCCAGCATACTGGAAAGCAATGAGCAGTTCTTC.

On this clonotype: A junction boundary mismatches the germline segment, possibly from a read error. The chain uses TRBV5-5 and TRBJ1-2, with TRBD1 identical over 12 bases. Germline V gene data show CDR1 as SGHKS and CDR2 as YYEKEE (reference sequence). This CDR3 is built from 17 residues. As DNA, the CDR3 is TGTGCCAGCAGCTTGGAGGGACAGGGGGCGCGGGTCCATGGCTACACCTTT. Translation gives CASSLEGQGARVHGYTF.

The J gene is TRBJ2-5, the V gene TRBV12-3 or TRBV12-4; 10 nucleotides match TRBD2. The CDR3 extends over 16 amino acids. Trimming at V came to 5 bases and at J to 5 bases, leaving 11 bases not matched to a gene. The CDR3 DNA follows: TGTGCCAGCAGTACGCCAGCGGGAGGGGTAGATGAGACCCAGTACTTC. It yields the protein CASSTPAGGVDETQYF.

Of note for this clonotype: A much larger clonotype is one base distant, so this may be a read error. The chain joins TRBV28 to TRBJ2-7, with 7 bases that match TRBD2. The length of the CDR3 is 15 residues. The germline CDR1 and CDR2 sequences are MDHEN and SYDVKM. J was trimmed by 0 bases and V by 6 bases; bases with no gene match: 8. DNA of the CDR3: TGTGCCAGCAGGGGGGGGGAGAGGAGCTCCTACGAGCAGTACTTC. Its protein product is CASRGGERSSYEQYF.

In its sample, this clonotype was seen once. Germline is not matched at one junction end, which may reflect a read error. The chain has TRBV11-2 and TRBJ2-1; possible D gene TRBD2, 5 bases. The germline V gene has CDR1 SGHAT and CDR2 FQNNGV. CDR3 length: 14 amino acids. Here the CDR3 DNA reads TGTGCCAGCAACTCGATGCTAGGAGGCAATGAACAGTTCTTC. Translation gives CASNSMLGGNEQFF. Filled out from reference TRBV11-2 and TRBJ2-1, the complete variable domain reads EAGVAQSPRYKIIEKRQSVAFWCNPISGHATLYWYQQILGQGPKLLIQFQNNGVVDDSQLPKDRFSAERLKGVDSTLKIQPAKLEDSAVYLCASNSMLGGNEQFFGPGTRLTVL.

This clonotype has just one count. The chain recombines TRBV6-5 with TRBJ1-3; 7 nucleotides align to TRBD1. In germline, CDR1 is MNHEY, CDR2 SVGAGI. With V trimmed by 10 bases and J by 8 bases, 14 bases remained unmatched. The CDR3 length is 14 residues. CDR3 in DNA: TGTGCCAACAGGATGACAGGGAACTCATACACCATATATTTT. Amino acid sequence: CANRMTGNSYTIYF.

This clonotype showed up many times. CDR3 in DNA: TGTGCCAGCAGTCACACGGGCGATGAGCAGTTCTTC. Its protein is CASSHTGDEQFF. The gene calls are TRBV6-6 and TRBJ2-1, with unresolved D. CDR1 is MNHNY, CDR2 SVGAGI, per germline (reference sequence). The CDR3 has 12 amino acids. V shed 5 bases and J shed 8 bases, with 10 bases lying between them.

With respect to this clonotype: Since a much larger clone is just one base distant, this may be a read error. The CDR3 nucleotides are TGTGCCAGCAACCTAAGGGGCGAAAAACTGTTTTTT. Encoded protein: CASNLRGEKLFF. V is TRBV28 and J is TRBJ1-4; a possible D gene is TRBD1 (5 bases). Germline CDR1 MDHEN, CDR2 SYDVKM. The CDR3 runs to 12 residues. V shed 7 bases and J shed 8 bases, with 11 bases lying between them.

As concerns this clonotype: In this CDR3 the conserved last residue, phenylalanine or tryptophan, is missing, so a read error is likely. The DNA is left out, because the CDR3 cannot be placed on it with certainty; the CDR3 is given as TCRdb lists it. This chain connects TRBV7-9 to TRBJ2-1; no check of the table's D call, TRBD2, against the DNA was made. 12 amino acids form the CDR3, both terminal residues included. CDR1 is SEHNR and CDR2 is FQNEAQ in the germline V gene (reference sequence). The CDR3 here is CASSLVSGSKFL.

Concerning this clonotype: The CDR3 ends on some other residue instead of the conserved phenylalanine or tryptophan, so this is likely a read error. No DNA is shown, since the ends of the CDR3 on it are uncertain; the CDR3 is the one TCRdb lists. The genes are TRBV11-2 and TRBJ2-7; TRBD1, the table's D call, lacks a check against the DNA. From its first to its last residue, the CDR3 has 16 amino acids. Germline CDR1 reads SGHAT; CDR2 reads FQNNGV. The CDR3: CASSPPRTGYVYEHYL.

The chain combines TRBV28 with TRBJ1-2; 7 bases agree with TRBD1. Germline CDR1 reads MDHEN; CDR2 reads SYDVKM. The length of the CDR3 is 15 residues. V was clipped by 8 bases and J by 8 bases; unmatched bases: 17. For the CDR3, the DNA is TGTGCCAGCGGAGAACAGGGGTTGGCCCCTGACGGCTACACCTTC. It yields the protein CASGEQGLAPDGYTF.

Concerning this clonotype: One base away lies a much larger clone, so this may be a sequencing read error. CDR3 protein: CASSRSDGTGELFF. CDR3 DNA sequence: TGTGCCAGCAGCCGCTCGGACGGCACCGGGGAGCTGTTTTTT. This sequence joins TRBV7-8 and TRBJ2-2, with D uncertain. V dropped 5 bases and J dropped 4 bases, with 11 bases sitting between them. CDR1 is SGHVS, CDR2 FQNEAQ, per germline. The CDR3 is 14 amino acids.

Concerning this clonotype itself: One end of the junction fails to match germline, which may point to a read error. V and J are TRBV13 and TRBJ2-1; tentatively, D is TRBD1 (6 bases). Germline-derived CDR1 and CDR2 are PRHDT and FYEKMQ (reference sequence). The CDR3 consists of 15 residues. CDR3 amino acids: CASIFTGIPYNEQFF. Here the CDR3 DNA reads TGTGCCAGCATCTTTACAGGGATCCCCTACAATGAGCAGTTCTTT.

On this clonotype: One end of the junction is discordant with germline, which a read error may explain. This chain links TRBV6-5 with TRBJ2-6, with D perhaps matching TRBD1 (5 bases). The CDR3 is 18 residues long. In germline, CDR1 is MNHEY, CDR2 SVGAGI. The CDR3 loop reads CVSSLWIGMKAGAKVLTF. In DNA form, the CDR3 reads TGTGTCAGCAGTCTTTGGATAGGGATGAAAGCTGGGGCCAAGGTCCTGACTTTC.

This clonotype occurred a few times. The chain links TRBV29-1 to TRBJ2-1; D possibly corresponds to TRBD2 (6 bases). Per the germline V gene, CDR1 is SQVTM and CDR2 is ANQGSEA. The CDR3 is made up of 15 amino acids. The germline V and J ends were trimmed by 1 base and 10 bases, with 20 bases remaining between them. The DNA for the CDR3 is TGCAGCGTTGAAGGAAGGGACTCCCCTCACTACGAGCAGTTCTTC. Translating it yields CSVEGRDSPHYEQFF.

This chain links TRBV6-5 with TRBJ1-5, with unresolved D. The V end was cut by 6 bases, the J end by 6 bases, with 15 bases between. This CDR3 comprises 14 residues. Germline-derived CDR1 and CDR2 are MNHEY and SVGAGI. CDR3 protein: CASSPGMAGQPQHF. DNA of the CDR3: TGTGCCAGCAGCCCCGGGATGGCTGGTCAGCCCCAGCATTTT.